The T cell receptor (beta chain) described here comes from a study of blood T cells in healthy people across ages. Broader study findings: In long-lived donors, naive CD4+ cell counts and diversity exceeded those of aged donors.

Using a J-beta primer mix together with a sample-barcoded 5' primer, a second PCR was run for roughly 6 to 11 cycles. TCRdb re-analysed the 5' RACE reads in MiXCR, keeping a single row per CDR3 protein. The sample holds 850,000 to 1,300,000 distinct CDR3 sequences, over 35% seen once. Note on this clonotype: Its target is not known.

Each donor was a healthy Caucasian individual from Russia, aged about 6 to 100. Each donor had around 9.8 milliliters of peripheral blood drawn. With 5 bases clipped from V and 5 bases from J, the junction kept 7 bases outside the gene matches. There are 14 residues in the CDR3. Germline loops: CDR1 SGHTA, CDR2 FQGNSA. The chain carries TRBV7-2 and TRBJ1-2; 8 nucleotides match TRBD1. The sequenced material came from blood. The TCR sequence derives from a woman aged 60-75 years in good health. This CDR3 is CASSPPGGAYGYTF. The DNA for the CDR3 is TGTGCCAGCAGCCCCCCAGGGGGCGCGTATGGCTACACCTTC.